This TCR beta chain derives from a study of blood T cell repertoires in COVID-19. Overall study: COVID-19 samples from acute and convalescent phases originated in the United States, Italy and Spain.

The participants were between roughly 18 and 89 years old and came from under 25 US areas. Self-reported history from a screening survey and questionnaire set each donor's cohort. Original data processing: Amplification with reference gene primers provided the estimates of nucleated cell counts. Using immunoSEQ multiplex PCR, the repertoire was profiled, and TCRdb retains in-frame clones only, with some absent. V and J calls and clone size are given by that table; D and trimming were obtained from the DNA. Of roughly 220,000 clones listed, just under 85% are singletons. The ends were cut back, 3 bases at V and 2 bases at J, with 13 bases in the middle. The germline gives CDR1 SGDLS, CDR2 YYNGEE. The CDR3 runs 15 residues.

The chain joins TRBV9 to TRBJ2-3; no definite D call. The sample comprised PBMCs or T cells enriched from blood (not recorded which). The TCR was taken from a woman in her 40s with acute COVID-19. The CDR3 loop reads CASSGSWRNTDTQYF. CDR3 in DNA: TGTGCCAGCAGCGGATCTTGGAGAAACACAGATACGCAGTATTTT.